The 24 T cell receptor beta chains presented below share a single source sample, sequenced in a study of regulatory T cells. The PCR used 52 TRBV and 13 TRBJ primers. Using immunoSEQ multiplex PCR, the repertoire was profiled, and TCRdb retains in-frame clones only, with some absent. Here the sample spans about 17,000 clones, about 92% being singletons. The sequenced material came from CD8+ T cells sorted from blood. These receptors all stem from a person under 30 with CD3G deficiency.

This chain joins TRBV9 and TRBJ2-7, with 11 bases identical to TRBD2. Unmatched junction bases numbered 4, after V lost 4 bases and J lost 4 bases. This CDR3 comprises 14 residues. Per germline, CDR1 SGDLS and CDR2 YYNGEE. Written as DNA, the CDR3 is TGTGCCAGCAGCCCTAGCGGGGGGAAGTACGAGCAGTACTTC. This sequence encodes CASSPSGGKYEQYF.

The table lists this clone with a count of one. The rearrangement uses TRBV7-9 and TRBJ2-1; 16 nucleotides match TRBD2. Unmatched junction bases numbered 9, after V lost 5 bases and J lost 2 bases. CDR1 is SEHNR, CDR2 FQNEAQ, per germline (reference sequence). The CDR3 sequence is 19 residues long. CDR3 amino acids: CASSPGLAGGPYPYNEQFF. Written as DNA, the CDR3 is TGTGCCAGCAGCCCGGGACTAGCGGGAGGGCCTTATCCCTACAATGAGCAGTTCTTC.

The chain couples TRBV9 to TRBJ1-2, with D hard to call. The germline CDR1 and CDR2 sequences are SGDLS and YYNGEE. The ends were cut back, 2 bases at V and 3 bases at J, with 8 bases in the middle. The CDR3 sequence is 13 residues long. The CDR3: CASSVGGHYGYTF. The DNA for the CDR3 is TGTGCCAGCAGCGTTGGAGGGCACTATGGCTACACCTTC.

The chain joins TRBV19 to TRBJ2-3, with TRBD2 as a possible D gene (5 bases). The germline V and J ends were trimmed by 2 bases and 2 bases, with 11 bases remaining between them. From germline, CDR1 is LNHDA and CDR2 SQIVND (reference sequence). The CDR3 totals 15 residues. CDR3 in DNA: TGTGCCAGTAGTATATGGTCCGGGAACACAGATACGCAGTATTTT. It encodes CASSIWSGNTDTQYF.

This chain links TRBV7-9 with TRBJ2-2; 14 bases line up with TRBD2. Germline V gene sequence: CDR1 SEHNR, CDR2 FQNEAQ (reference sequence). The CDR3 totals 17 residues. With 5 bases clipped from V and 8 bases from J, the junction kept 10 bases outside the gene matches. CDR3 in amino acids: CASSRSGTSGRNGELFF. The CDR3 DNA sequence: TGTGCCAGCAGCCGCTCCGGGACTAGCGGGAGAAATGGGGAGCTGTTTTTT.

The rearrangement links TRBV19 to TRBJ2-3, with D tentatively TRBD1 or TRBD2 (7 bases each). The CDR3 length is 13 residues. Germline CDR1 is LNHDA and CDR2 is SQIVND (reference sequence). The V gene lost 4 bases and the J gene lost 4 bases, with 9 bases spanning the gap. In DNA, the CDR3 is TGTGCCAGTAGTACAGGGGGGGCAGATACGCAGTATTTT. It yields the protein CASSTGGADTQYF.

The chain couples TRBV5-6 to TRBJ1-2; possible D gene TRBD1, 6 bases. CDR3 length: 13 amino acids. Germline values: CDR1 SGHDT, CDR2 YYEEEE. The V and J ends lost 3 bases and 4 bases respectively, with 10 bases between them. This CDR3 is CASSSGHFYGYTF. CDR3 in DNA: TGTGCCAGCAGCTCGGGACATTTCTATGGCTACACCTTC.

The V gene is TRBV20-1, the J gene TRBJ1-1; D remains unclear. Trimming took 3 bases from V and 5 from J, leaving 7 bases between them. This CDR3 spans 11 amino acids. Looked up from germline, CDR1 is DFQATT and CDR2 is SNEGSKA (reference sequence). The CDR3 protein is CSASPGTEAFF. CDR3 in DNA: TGCAGTGCTAGCCCGGGGACTGAAGCTTTCTTT.

Here the CDR3 reads CASSYGGYTEAFF. The CDR3 DNA reads TGTGCCAGCAGTTACGGTGGTTACACTGAAGCTTTCTTT. The chain employs TRBV27 and TRBJ1-1; D remains unclear. V dropped 4 bases and J dropped 3 bases, with 9 bases sitting between them. The CDR3 has 13 amino acids. Germline loops: CDR1 MNHEY, CDR2 SMNVEV (reference sequence).

This clone was recorded only once. The chain links TRBV11-2 to TRBJ2-1; D possibly corresponds to TRBD2 (5 bases). V was cut by 5 bases and J by 10 bases, with 24 bases left in between. This CDR3 is 16 amino acids long. Germline V gene lookup returns CDR1 SGHAT and CDR2 FQNNGV. The CDR3 loop reads CASSPPWARGMQEQFF. CDR3 DNA: TGTGCCAGCAGCCCGCCGTGGGCCCGAGGGATGCAGGAGCAGTTCTTC.

The gene calls are TRBV6-5 and TRBJ2-7; 7 nucleotides line up with TRBD2. V lost 8 bases and J lost 3; bases outside the gene matches: 7. This CDR3 contains 13 residues. Germline V lookup: CDR1 MNHEY, CDR2 SVGAGI. CDR3 sequence (DNA): TGTGCCAGCCGAGTTACGGGGGGCTACGAGCAGTACTTC. Encoded protein: CASRVTGGYEQYF.

The rearrangement joins TRBV2 to TRBJ2-1; D perhaps matches TRBD2 (6 bases). V lost 11 bases to trimming and J lost 5 bases, with 16 bases between them. CDR3 size: 13 residues. The V gene's germline CDR1 is SNHLY and CDR2 FYNNEI. The CDR3 loop is CAGEGGSNNEQFF. The CDR3 DNA sequence: TGTGCCGGCGAGGGAGGTTCGAACAATGAGCAGTTCTTC.

The rearrangement joins TRBV10-2 to TRBJ2-7; the match to TRBD2 covers 15 bases. V lost 0 bases and J lost 2; bases outside the gene matches: 5. Germline V CDR1 and CDR2: WSHSY, SAAADI. The CDR3 loop spans 18 amino acids. DNA of the CDR3: TGCGCCAGCAGTGAGTCCCCGGGACTAGCGGGAGGTGCCTACGAGCAGTACTTC. Its translation is CASSESPGLAGGAYEQYF.

The chain has TRBV6-6 and TRBJ1-1; TRBD1 is a possible D gene (5 bases). CDR1 is MNHNY and CDR2 is SVGAGI in the germline V gene (reference sequence). The CDR3 runs to 13 residues. V lost 5 bases, J lost 5 bases, and 12 bases lay in between. CDR3 DNA sequence: TGTGCCAGCAGTCCGACAGTTTTTACTGAAGCTTTCTTT. This codes for CASSPTVFTEAFF.

The gene calls are TRBV7-2 and TRBJ2-5; the D gene could be TRBD1 or TRBD2 (5 bases each). Trimming removed 8 bases from V and 2 bases from J, with 15 bases in between. The CDR3 is 14 amino acids. CDR1 SGHTA and CDR2 FQGNSA come from the germline V gene. The CDR3 DNA reads TGTGCCAGCTCCCTGTGGGGCGGGCAAGAGACCCAGTACTTC. It translates to CASSLWGGQETQYF. Using reference TRBV7-2 and TRBJ2-5 for the parts outside the CDR3, the full variable domain is GAGVSQSPSNKVTEKGKDVELRCDPISGHTALYWYRQSLGQGLEFLIYFQGNSAPDKSGLPSDRFSAERTGGSVSTLTIQRTQQEDSAVYLCASSLWGGQETQYFGPGTRLLVL.

The chain links TRBV7-8 to TRBJ2-2; no reliable D call. Germline V CDR1 and CDR2: SGHVS, FQNEAQ. V lost 4 bases and J 3 bases, leaving 0 bases between the germline ends. The CDR3 totals 11 residues. CDR3 region: CASSYTGELFF. The CDR3 DNA reads as TGTGCCAGCAGCTACACCGGGGAGCTGTTTTTT.

CDR3 coding DNA: TGTGCCAGCAGCGGGAGCGGGACCTACGAGCAGTACTTC. Translating gives CASSGSGTYEQYF. The chain uses TRBV9 and TRBJ2-7; 7 bases fit TRBD2. The germline V gene encodes CDR1 SGDLS and CDR2 YYNGEE. V lost 3 bases to trimming and J lost 2 bases; unmatched junction nucleotides: 2. CDR3 size: 13 residues.

The rearrangement links TRBV6-1 to TRBJ2-7; TRBD1 might be the D (6 bases). Germline CDR1 MNHNS, CDR2 SASEGT. CDR3 size: 15 residues. Trimming shortened V by 8 bases and J by 2 bases, and 19 bases separated the two germline ends. Here the CDR3 DNA reads TGTGCCAGCTCACAACAGGGCACAGGGCCCTACGAGCAGTACTTC. It encodes CASSQQGTGPYEQYF.

This sequence joins TRBV10-2 and TRBJ2-1; D is unresolved. V lost 2 bases to trimming and J lost 8 bases, with 7 bases between them. Germline V CDR1 and CDR2: WSHSY, SAAADI. This CDR3 comprises 12 residues. The CDR3 DNA is TGCGCCAGCAGTGAGGGTGTCCATGAGCAGTTCTTC. The encoded protein is CASSEGVHEQFF.

This chain joins TRBV27 and TRBJ1-1; the D is unclear. The CDR3 sequence is 11 residues long. Germline V CDR1 and CDR2: MNHEY, SMNVEV (reference sequence). V dropped 10 bases and J dropped 4 bases, with 10 bases sitting between them. The CDR3 DNA reads as TGTGCCACCATCGGGAGCACTGAAGCTTTCTTT. It translates to CATIGSTEAFF.

This clone has a single count. The CDR3 DNA sequence: TGTGCCAGCAGCTCAATCGGACTAGCGGGGGAGGATGAGCAGTTCTTC. It yields the protein CASSSIGLAGEDEQFF. The chain joins TRBV11-3 to TRBJ2-1, with TRBD2 matching 13 bases. Germline CDR1 reads SGHNT; CDR2 reads YENEEA. V trimming: 4 bases; J trimming: 8 bases; junction bases outside the gene matches: 8. The CDR3 runs to 16 residues.

The genes are TRBV4-3 and TRBJ1-1, with D unresolved. V lost 1 base to trimming and J lost 1 base, with 10 bases between them. CDR1 and CDR2 (germline): LGHNA, YSLEER. This CDR3 contains 15 residues. The CDR3 reads CASSQGSSGNTEAFF. CDR3 nucleotide sequence: TGCGCCAGCAGCCAAGGTTCGTCAGGGAACACTGAAGCTTTCTTT.

This chain uses TRBV13 with TRBJ2-2; D not resolved. The germline CDR1 and CDR2 sequences are PRHDT and FYEKMQ (reference sequence). There are 14 residues in the CDR3. Trimming took off 0 bases at V and 4 bases at J, with 6 bases between the two ends. The CDR3 nucleotides read TGTGCCAGCAGCTTAGGGTGGGGCACCGGGGAGCTGTTTTTT. Amino acids: CASSLGWGTGELFF.

The chain uses TRBV15 and TRBJ2-5; 11 bases agree with TRBD2. CDR3 length: 14 amino acids. Per germline, CDR1 LNHNV and CDR2 YYDKDF (reference sequence). V trimming: 5 bases; J trimming: 5 bases; junction bases outside the gene matches: 4. Here the CDR3 reads CATSPGTSGETQYF. Written as DNA, the CDR3 is TGTGCCACCAGCCCCGGGACTAGCGGTGAGACCCAGTACTTC.